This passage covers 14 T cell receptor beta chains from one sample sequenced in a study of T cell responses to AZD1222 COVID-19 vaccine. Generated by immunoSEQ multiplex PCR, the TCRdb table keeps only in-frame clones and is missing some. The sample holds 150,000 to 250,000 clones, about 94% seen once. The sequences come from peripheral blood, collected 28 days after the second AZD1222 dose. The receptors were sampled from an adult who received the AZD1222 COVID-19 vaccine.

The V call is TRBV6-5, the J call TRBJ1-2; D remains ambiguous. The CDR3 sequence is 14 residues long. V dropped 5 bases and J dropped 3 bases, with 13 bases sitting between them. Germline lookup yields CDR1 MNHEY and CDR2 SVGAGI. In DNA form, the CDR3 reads TGTGCCAGCAGTCGCCGACGGTGGGACTATGGCTACACCTTC. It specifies CASSRRRWDYGYTF.

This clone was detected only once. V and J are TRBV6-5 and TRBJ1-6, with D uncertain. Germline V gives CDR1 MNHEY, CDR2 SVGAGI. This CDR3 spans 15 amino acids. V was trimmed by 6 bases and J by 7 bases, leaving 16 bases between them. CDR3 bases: TGTGCCAGCAGAACCATCTCGCCGCTAAATTCACCCCTCCACTTT. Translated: CASRTISPLNSPLHF.

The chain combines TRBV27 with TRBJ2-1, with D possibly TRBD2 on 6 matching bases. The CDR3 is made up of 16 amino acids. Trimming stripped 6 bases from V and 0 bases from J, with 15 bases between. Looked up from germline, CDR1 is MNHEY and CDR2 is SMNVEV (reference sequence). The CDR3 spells CASSKGEASSYNEQFF. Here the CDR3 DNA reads TGTGCCAGCAGCAAAGGGGAGGCTAGCTCCTACAATGAGCAGTTCTTC.

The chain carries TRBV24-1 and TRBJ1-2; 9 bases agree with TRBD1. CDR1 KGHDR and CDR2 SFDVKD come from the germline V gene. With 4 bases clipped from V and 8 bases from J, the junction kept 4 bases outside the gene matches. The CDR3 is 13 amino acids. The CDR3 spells CATSDRTGDGYTF. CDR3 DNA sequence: TGTGCCACCAGTGACAGGACAGGGGACGGCTACACCTTC.

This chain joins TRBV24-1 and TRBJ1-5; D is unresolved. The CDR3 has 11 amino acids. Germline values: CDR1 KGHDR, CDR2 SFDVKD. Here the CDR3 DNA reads TGTTCCGCCGCTAGCAATCAGCCCCAGCATTTT. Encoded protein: CSAASNQPQHF.

The CDR3 region is CASGLSEGVTEAFF. For the CDR3, the DNA is TGTGCTAGTGGTTTATCCGAAGGGGTCACTGAAGCTTTCTTT. The rearrangement uses TRBV12-5 and TRBJ1-1, with a tentative D call TRBD1 (5 bases). V gave up 3 bases and J gave up 4 bases, with 12 bases separating them. Per germline, CDR1 LGHNT and CDR2 FRNRAP. This CDR3 spans 14 amino acids.

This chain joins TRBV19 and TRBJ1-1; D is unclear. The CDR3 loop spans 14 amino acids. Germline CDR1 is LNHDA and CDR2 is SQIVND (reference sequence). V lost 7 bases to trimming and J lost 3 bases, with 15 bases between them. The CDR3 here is CASKPAGRDTEAFF. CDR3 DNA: TGTGCCAGTAAGCCAGCCGGGCGAGACACTGAAGCTTTCTTT.

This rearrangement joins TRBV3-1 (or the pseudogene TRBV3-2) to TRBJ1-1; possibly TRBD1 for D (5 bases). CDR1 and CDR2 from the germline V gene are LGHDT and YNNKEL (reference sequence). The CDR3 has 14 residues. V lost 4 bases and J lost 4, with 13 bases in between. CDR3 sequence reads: CASSRGEISTEAFF. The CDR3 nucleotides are TGTGCCAGCAGCCGAGGGGAGATATCCACTGAAGCTTTCTTT.

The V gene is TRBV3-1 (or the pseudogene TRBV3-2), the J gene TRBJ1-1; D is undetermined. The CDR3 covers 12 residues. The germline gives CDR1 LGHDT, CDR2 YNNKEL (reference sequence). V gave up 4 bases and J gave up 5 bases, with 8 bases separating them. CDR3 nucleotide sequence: TGTGCCAGCAGCCCCTCTTTTACTGAAGCTTTCTTT. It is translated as CASSPSFTEAFF.

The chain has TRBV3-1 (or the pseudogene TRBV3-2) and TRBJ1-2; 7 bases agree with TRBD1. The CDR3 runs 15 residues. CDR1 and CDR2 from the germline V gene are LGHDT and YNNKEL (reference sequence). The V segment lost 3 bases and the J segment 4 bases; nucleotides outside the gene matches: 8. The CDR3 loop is CASSHERDRVYGYTF. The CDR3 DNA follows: TGTGCCAGCAGCCACGAGCGGGACAGAGTCTATGGCTACACCTTC.

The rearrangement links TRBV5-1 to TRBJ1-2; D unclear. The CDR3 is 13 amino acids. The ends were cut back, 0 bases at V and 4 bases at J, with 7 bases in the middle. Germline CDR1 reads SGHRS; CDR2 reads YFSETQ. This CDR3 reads CASSLDSLYGYTF. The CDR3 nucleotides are TGCGCCAGCAGCTTGGACAGCCTCTATGGCTACACCTTC.

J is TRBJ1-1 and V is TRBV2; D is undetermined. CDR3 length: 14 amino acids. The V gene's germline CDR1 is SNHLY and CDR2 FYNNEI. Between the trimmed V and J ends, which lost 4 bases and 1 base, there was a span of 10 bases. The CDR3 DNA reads TGTGCCAGCAGTGGGGGTCGAAAGAACACTGAAGCTTTCTTT. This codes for CASSGGRKNTEAFF.

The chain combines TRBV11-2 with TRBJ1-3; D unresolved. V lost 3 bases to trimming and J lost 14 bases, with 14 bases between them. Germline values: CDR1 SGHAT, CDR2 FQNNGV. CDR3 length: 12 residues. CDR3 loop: CASSLSSVTLYF. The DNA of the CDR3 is TGTGCCAGCAGCTTGTCGTCCGTGACATTATATTTT. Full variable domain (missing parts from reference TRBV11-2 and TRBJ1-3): EAGVAQSPRYKIIEKRQSVAFWCNPISGHATLYWYQQILGQGPKLLIQFQNNGVVDDSQLPKDRFSAERLKGVDSTLKIQPAKLEDSAVYLCASSLSSVTLYFGEGSWLTVV.

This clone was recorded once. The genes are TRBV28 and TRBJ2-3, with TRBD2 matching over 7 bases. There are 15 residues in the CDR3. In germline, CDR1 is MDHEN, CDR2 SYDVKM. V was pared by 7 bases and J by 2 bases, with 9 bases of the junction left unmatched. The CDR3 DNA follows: TGTGCCAGCATCCGGCGGCGGGGGTACACAGATACGCAGTATTTT. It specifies CASIRRRGYTDTQYF. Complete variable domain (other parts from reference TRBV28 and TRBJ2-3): DVKVTQSSRYLVKRTGEKVFLECVQDMDHENMFWYRQDPGLGLRLIYFSYDVKMKEKGDIPEGYSVSREKKERFSLILESASTNQTSMYLCASIRRRGYTDTQYFGPGTRLTVL.